These 18 T cell receptor beta chains came from one sample sequenced in a study of T cell responses to AZD1222 COVID-19 vaccine. TCRdb keeps only in-frame clones here, not all; method: immunoSEQ multiplex PCR. The sample has over 130,000 clones; roughly 90% are singletons. Material: peripheral blood, obtained 28 days after the second AZD1222 dose. These receptor sequences come from an adult who received the AZD1222 COVID-19 vaccine.

The rearrangement links TRBV6-5 to TRBJ2-1; no definite D call. The CDR3 has 12 amino acids. V was shortened by 6 bases and J by 2 bases, with 5 bases between the two germline ends. The germline CDR1 and CDR2 sequences are MNHEY and SVGAGI. The CDR3 bases are TGTGCCAGCAGCCGACCCTACAATGAGCAGTTCTTC. As protein: CASSRPYNEQFF.

This chain links TRBV4-3 with TRBJ1-3, with unresolved D. V lost 0 bases, J lost 4 bases, and 4 bases lay in between. This CDR3 has 13 residues. CDR1 and CDR2 from the germline V gene are LGHNA and YSLEER. The CDR3 region has the DNA TGCGCCAGCAGCCAAGATGTGGGAAACACCATATATTTT. Translated: CASSQDVGNTIYF.

This clone has only one observation. The chain uses TRBV25-1 and TRBJ2-5; unclear D gene. The ends were cut back, 11 bases at V and 5 bases at J, with 9 bases in the middle. The CDR3 runs 10 residues. The germline gives CDR1 MGHDK, CDR2 SYGVNS. The CDR3, as DNA: TGTGCCTCCGAGAGGGAGACCCAGTACTTC. As protein: CASERETQYF.

The V call is TRBV28, the J call TRBJ1-2; 7 bases are shared with TRBD1. V lost 6 bases, J lost 5 bases, and 9 bases stayed unmatched. This CDR3 is built from 14 residues. Germline values: CDR1 MDHEN, CDR2 SYDVKM. The CDR3, as DNA: TGTGCCAGCAGATCGGGGGACAGAAGGTATGGCTACACCTTC. Translation gives CASRSGDRRYGYTF.

This chain links TRBV4-1 with TRBJ2-1; 12 positions match TRBD1. This CDR3 is built from 12 residues. Germline-derived CDR1 and CDR2 are MGHRA and YSYEKL. The junction had 3 bases not matched to a gene; V was cut back by 4 bases and J by 14 bases. The CDR3 protein is CASSRGTGGKFF. In DNA, the CDR3 is TGCGCCAGCAGCCGAGGGACAGGGGGCAAGTTCTTC.

V usage is TRBV28 and J usage is TRBJ2-7; TRBD2 matches 9 bases. CDR1 and CDR2 from the germline V gene are MDHEN and SYDVKM. After removal of 3 bases from V and 3 bases from J, the junction contained 6 bases not matched to a gene. This CDR3 is built from 15 residues. CDR3 nucleotides: TGTGCCAGCAGTTTTTCAGGAGCGGGGGGCTACGAGCAGTACTTC. Translated: CASSFSGAGGYEQYF.

This clone was recorded at least ten times. The chain uses TRBV5-1 and TRBJ1-2; D ambiguous. V was shortened by 7 bases and J by 8 bases, with 21 bases between the two germline ends. CDR1 SGHRS and CDR2 YFSETQ come from the germline V gene. The CDR3 sequence is 14 residues long. CDR3 sequence: CASRSPEEGVGYTF. The DNA for the CDR3 is TGCGCCAGCCGATCACCGGAAGAGGGAGTCGGCTACACCTTC.

V is TRBV15 and J is TRBJ1-3; possibly TRBD1 for D (5 bases). The CDR3 loop spans 17 amino acids. Trimming pared 0 bases from V and 4 bases from J, leaving 16 bases between. Germline V lookup: CDR1 LNHNV, CDR2 YYDKDF (reference sequence). CDR3 in amino acids: CATSRDPNRKRGNTIYF. The CDR3 DNA is TGTGCCACCAGCAGAGATCCTAACAGGAAAAGGGGAAACACCATATATTTT. Variable domain in full (rest from reference TRBV15 and TRBJ1-3): DAMVIQNPRYQVTQFGKPVTLSCSQTLNHNVMYWYQQKSSQAPKLLFHYYDKDFNNEADTPDNFQSRRPNTSFCFLDIRSPGLGDTAMYLCATSRDPNRKRGNTIYFGEGSWLTVV.

The V gene is TRBV7-9, the J gene TRBJ1-2; no clear D gene. CDR1 and CDR2 from the germline V gene are SEHNR and FQNEAQ (reference sequence). The V gene lost 2 bases and the J gene lost 4 bases, with 5 bases spanning the gap. The CDR3 totals 12 residues. The DNA of the CDR3 is TGTGCCAGCAGCTTAACCTCCTATGGCTACACCTTC. It codes for CASSLTSYGYTF.

The chain joins TRBV27 to TRBJ2-7; D ambiguous. The CDR3 is made up of 13 amino acids. Germline-derived CDR1 and CDR2 are MNHEY and SMNVEV (reference sequence). With 3 bases removed from V and 3 bases from J, the gap between germline ends came to 9 bases. The DNA of the CDR3 is TGTGCCAGCAGTTTTGTTCCGGTCTACGAGCAGTACTTC. Protein product: CASSFVPVYEQYF.

The chain couples TRBV12-5 to TRBJ1-5; TRBD1 might be the D (5 bases). The CDR3 contains 21 residues. Trimming shortened V by 8 bases and J by 0 bases, and 32 bases separated the two germline ends. CDR1 LGHNT and CDR2 FRNRAP come from the germline V gene. The CDR3 bases are TGTGCTAGTCTATACCCCTGTCGGACAAGGGTGCGGGAGGGTAGCAATCAGCCCCAGCATTTT. Protein product: CASLYPCRTRVREGSNQPQHF.

The rearrangement uses TRBV28 and TRBJ1-3, with a tentative D call TRBD1 (6 bases). The CDR3 loop spans 16 amino acids. CDR1 is MDHEN and CDR2 is SYDVKM in the germline V gene. V lost 6 bases and J lost 0, with 15 bases in between. CDR3 bases: TGTGCCAGCAGCCCCAGGGGACGCTCCTCTGGAAACACCATATATTTT. Its translation: CASSPRGRSSGNTIYF.

V is TRBV3-1 (or the pseudogene TRBV3-2) and J is TRBJ2-1, with 7 nucleotides matching TRBD2. CDR1 and CDR2 from the germline V gene are LGHDT and YNNKEL (reference sequence). J gave up 6 bases and V 5 bases, and 7 bases lay outside the gene matches. The CDR3 contains 14 residues. The CDR3 nucleotides are TGTGCCAGCAGCGGTCGAGCGGGACCCAATGAGCAGTTCTTC. Protein sequence: CASSGRAGPNEQFF.

This clone has a handful of counts. The chain joins TRBV6-1 to TRBJ1-5; D remains unclear. CDR1 MNHNS and CDR2 SASEGT come from the germline V gene. This CDR3 has 15 amino acids. V was clipped by 3 bases and J by 8 bases, with 17 bases between them. CDR3 protein: CASSDGPGPREPQHF. In DNA form, the CDR3 reads TGTGCCAGCAGTGACGGCCCCGGGCCACGGGAGCCCCAGCATTTT.

The V call is TRBV30, the J call TRBJ1-3; D not certain. V gave up 1 base and J gave up 7 bases, with 5 bases separating them. Germline values: CDR1 GTSNPN, CDR2 SVGIG (reference sequence). The CDR3 has 11 residues. CDR3 in amino acids: CAWSGLNTIYF. CDR3 DNA: TGTGCCTGGAGTGGATTGAACACCATATATTTT.

This sequence joins TRBV9 and TRBJ2-3, with D tentatively TRBD2 (6 bases). Deletions cut 3 bases from V and 5 bases from J, with 19 bases between. The germline V gene has CDR1 SGDLS and CDR2 YYNGEE. The CDR3 has 16 residues. CDR3 amino acids: CASSDLPGVLIDTQYF. The CDR3 nucleotides read TGTGCCAGCAGCGACCTCCCGGGAGTCCTCATAGATACGCAGTATTTT.

CDR3 nucleotide sequence: TGTGCCTGGAGTGCTCACAGGGCCTACGAGCAGTACTTC. It is translated as CAWSAHRAYEQYF. The J gene is TRBJ2-7, the V gene TRBV30; D perhaps matches TRBD1 (6 bases). Per germline, CDR1 GTSNPN and CDR2 SVGIG (reference sequence). This CDR3 region has 13 residues. The V end lost 1 base, the J end lost 2 bases, and 9 bases lay between the germline ends.

The chain employs TRBV10-3 and TRBJ1-3, with D perhaps matching TRBD1 (5 bases). The V gene's germline CDR1 is ENHRY and CDR2 SYGVKD. Trimming removed 8 bases from V and 8 bases from J, with 13 bases in between. The CDR3 spans 12 residues. CDR3 sequence: CAIGAASDTIYF. CDR3 nucleotide sequence: TGTGCCATCGGGGCAGCATCGGACACCATATATTTT.